This is a list of T cell receptor beta chains from one sample in a study of blood T cell repertoires in COVID-19. Assay: immunoSEQ multiplex PCR; the TCRdb copy retains only in-frame clones and omits some. The sample lists 110,000 to 150,000 clones, approximately 92% occurring once. Sequences were obtained from peripheral blood. The receptors shown here come from a woman aged 55-70 years with active COVID-19. CDR3s include the opening cysteine and the closing phenylalanine or tryptophan. The D gene is left open where the match is weak. Clone size is not always given. Where it is, it says once, few, many or a class for expanded clones.

d_gene,j_gene,abundance,v_gene,CDR3nt,CDR3aa
TRBD2,TRBJ2-3,.,TRBV15,TGTGCCACCAGCAGTGGACAGACTAGCGCGGGCACAGATACGCAGTATTTT,CATSSGQTSAGTDTQYF
.,TRBJ2-2,.,TRBV5-4,TGTGCCAGCAGTTTTCCCGGGACAACGAACACCGGGGAGCTGTTTTTT,CASSFPGTTNTGELFF
TRBD2,TRBJ2-3,.,TRBV20-1,TGCAGTGCTAGTGGAGGGGAGACTAGCGGGAGTCGGGGCACAGATACGCAGTATTTT,CSASGGETSGSRGTDTQYF
TRBD1,TRBJ1-2,once,TRBV5-4,TGTGCCAGCAGCACGACAGGGCTCTATGGCTACACCTTC,CASSTTGLYGYTF
TRBD1,TRBJ2-7,.,TRBV10-2,TGCGCCAGCAGTGAAGGGACAGGGGGAATATACGAGCAGTACTTC,CASSEGTGGIYEQYF
TRBD2,TRBJ2-7,.,TRBV28,TGTGCCAGCAGTTCCCCTTCCGGGACAGGGGTGCTAGCGGGAGGGGTGCAGTACTTC,CASSSPSGTGVLAGGVQYF
TRBD1,TRBJ1-5,.,TRBV7-8,TGTGCCAGCAGCTTAGGGACAGGGGGCGGTCAGCCCCAGCATTTT,CASSLGTGGGQPQHF
.,TRBJ2-1,once,TRBV3-1/TRBV3-2,TGTGCCAGCAGTCAGTCGGGGACTCTCCCGAACAATGAGCAGTTCTTC,CASSQSGTLPNNEQFF
TRBD2,TRBJ2-3,.,TRBV6-1,TGTGCCAGCAGTGGGGTGGGCGGGAGGAACACAGATACGCAGTATTTT,CASSGVGGRNTDTQYF
TRBD2,TRBJ2-7,.,TRBV28,TGTGCCAGCAGTTCGACGAGAGGGACTAGCGGGAGTGGTGGGGAGCAGTACTTC,CASSSTRGTSGSGGEQYF
.,TRBJ2-7,once,TRBV9,TGTGCCAGCAGTTCCCTTATAGACAGGCCTAGGGCCTACGAGCAGTACTTC,CASSSLIDRPRAYEQYF
.,TRBJ2-1,.,TRBV11-2,TGTGCCAGCAGCTTAGATACGAGGGCCGGGGGCAATGAGCAGTTCTTC,CASSLDTRAGGNEQFF
TRBD2,TRBJ2-3,.,TRBV3-1/TRBV3-2,TGTGCCAGCAGCCCCACTAGCGGGAGTAAGACAGATACGCAGTATTTT,CASSPTSGSKTDTQYF
TRBD2,TRBJ2-7,.,TRBV11-2,TGTGCCAGCAGCTCTTTAGCGGGAGAGAGGGCCTACGAGCAGTACTTC,CASSSLAGERAYEQYF
TRBD1,TRBJ2-5,.,TRBV7-2,TGTGCCAGCAGCTTCCGCTCGGGACAGGAGACCCAGTACTTC,CASSFRSGQETQYF
.,TRBJ1-6,.,TRBV28,TGTGCCAGCAGTTTGGGTTCAGGCCTTGTTCATTCACCCCTCCACTTT,CASSLGSGLVHSPLHF
.,TRBJ2-3,.,TRBV11-2,TGTGCCAGCAGCTTAGTCCAGGGTATAGATACGCAGTATTTT,CASSLVQGIDTQYF
TRBD1,TRBJ2-7,.,TRBV25-1,TGTGCCAGCAGTTGGACAGGGGAGACCTACGAGCAGTACTTC,CASSWTGETYEQYF
TRBD1,TRBJ2-2,.,TRBV18,TGTGCCAGCTCAGCACAGGGGGCTCTGACCGGGGAGCTGTTTTTT,CASSAQGALTGELFF
TRBD1,TRBJ1-2,.,TRBV28,TGTGCCAGCAGACTTCCGCAGGGGGTACATGGCTACACCTTC,CASRLPQGVHGYTF
TRBD1,TRBJ2-7,.,TRBV6-5,TGTGCCAGCACCACAGGGGGCTGGCTCGAGCAGTACTTC,CASTTGGWLEQYF
TRBD1,TRBJ2-1,.,TRBV5-5,TGTGCCAGCAGCTTGGCCGAAGGGACAGGAATAGGTAATGAGCAGTTCTTC,CASSLAEGTGIGNEQFF
TRBD2,TRBJ2-5,.,TRBV27,TGTGCCAGCAGTTCTCGGACTAGCGGGCAGGAGACCCAGTACTTC,CASSSRTSGQETQYF
.,TRBJ2-5,.,TRBV27,TGTGCCAGCAGTTGGTCAGGGCAAGAGACCCAGTACTTC,CASSWSGQETQYF
.,TRBJ2-7,.,TRBV28,TGTGCCAGCAGTTCCGACAGCTACGAGCAGTACTTC,CASSSDSYEQYF
TRBD2,TRBJ2-2,.,TRBV7-6,TGTGCCAGCAGCTTCGTCAGTGTAACTAGCGGGGCCGAACACCGGGGAGCTGTTTTT,CASSFVSVTSGAEHRGAVF